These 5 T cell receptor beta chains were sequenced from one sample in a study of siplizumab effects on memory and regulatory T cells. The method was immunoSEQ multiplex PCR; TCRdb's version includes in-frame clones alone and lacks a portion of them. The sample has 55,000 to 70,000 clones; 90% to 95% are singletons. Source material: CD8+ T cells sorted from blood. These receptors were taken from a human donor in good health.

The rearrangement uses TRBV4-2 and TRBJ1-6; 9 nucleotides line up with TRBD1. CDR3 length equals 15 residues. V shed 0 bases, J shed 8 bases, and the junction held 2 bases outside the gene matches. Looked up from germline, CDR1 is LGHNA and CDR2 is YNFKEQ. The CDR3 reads CASSQDTGGYSPLHF. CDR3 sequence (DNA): TGTGCCAGCAGCCAAGATACAGGGGGCTATTCACCCCTCCACTTT.

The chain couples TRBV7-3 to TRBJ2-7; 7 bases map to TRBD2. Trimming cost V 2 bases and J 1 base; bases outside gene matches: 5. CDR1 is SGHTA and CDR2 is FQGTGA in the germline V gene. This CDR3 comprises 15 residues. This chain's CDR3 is CASSLEASGSYEQYF. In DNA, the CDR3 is TGTGCCAGCAGCTTAGAGGCTAGCGGATCCTACGAGCAGTACTTC.

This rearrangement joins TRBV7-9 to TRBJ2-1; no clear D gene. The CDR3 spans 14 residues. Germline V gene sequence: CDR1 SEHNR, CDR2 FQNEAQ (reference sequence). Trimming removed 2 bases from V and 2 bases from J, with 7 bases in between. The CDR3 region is CASSLPVTYNEQFF. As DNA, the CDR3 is TGTGCCAGCAGCTTACCAGTGACCTACAATGAGCAGTTCTTC.

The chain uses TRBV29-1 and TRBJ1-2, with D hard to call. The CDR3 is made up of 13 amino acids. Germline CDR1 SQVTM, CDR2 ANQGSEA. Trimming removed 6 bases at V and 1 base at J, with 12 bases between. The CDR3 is CSVQGRDNYGYTF. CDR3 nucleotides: TGCAGCGTGCAAGGACGGGATAACTATGGCTACACCTTC.

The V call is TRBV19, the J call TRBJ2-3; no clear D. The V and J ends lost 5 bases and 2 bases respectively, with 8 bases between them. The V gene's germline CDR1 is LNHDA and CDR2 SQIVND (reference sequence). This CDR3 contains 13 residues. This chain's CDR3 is CASSRAYTDTQYF. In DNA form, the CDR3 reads TGTGCCAGTAGTCGGGCCTACACAGATACGCAGTATTTT.